This is a list of T cell receptor beta chains from one sample in a study of graft-versus-host responses after intestinal transplantation. Assay: immunoSEQ multiplex PCR; the TCRdb copy retains only in-frame clones and omits some. Of some 100,000 clones in the sample, under 95% were seen once. Their antigens are not known. The sequences come from unstimulated CD8+ T cells sorted from spleen or lymph node cells, collected before transplant. The source is a human donor who was the organ donor for an intestinal transplant. The CDR3 runs from the conserved cysteine through the conserved F or W. A D gene is named only where the DNA matches it firmly. Clone sizes are given selectively: once, few, many, or a class where the clone is expanded.

TRBV4-1	16	TRBJ2-7	once	TRBD1	TGCGCCAGCAGCCAAACGTTGGACAGGGGAAGCTACGAGCAGTACTTC	CASSQTLDRGSYEQYF
TRBV2	15	TRBJ1-4	.	.	TGTGCCAGCAGTGGGACTGGACAGTTATCTGAAAAACTGTTTTTT	CASSGTGQLSEKLFF
TRBV10-1	15	TRBJ2-1	.	.	TGCGCCAGCAGTATGGGCGGGGCTGATTCCAATGAGCAGTTCTTC	CASSMGGADSNEQFF
TRBV28	19	TRBJ1-5	.	TRBD1	TGTGCCAGCAGTTTACCCAGGACAGGGGGTTATTCGAGCAATCAGCCCCAGCATTTT	CASSLPRTGGYSSNQPQHF
TRBV10-3	13	TRBJ1-2	.	TRBD1	TGTGCCATCAGGAGACAGGGAAACTATGGCTACACCTTC	CAIRRQGNYGYTF
TRBV2	15	TRBJ2-7	.	TRBD1	TGTGCCAGCGGTCTCTACGGGACAGGGGGCTACGAGCAGTACTTC	CASGLYGTGGYEQYF
TRBV5-1	13	TRBJ1-2	.	TRBD1	TGCGCCAGCAAGAGACAGGGGGCCTATGGCTACACCTTC	CASKRQGAYGYTF
TRBV19	17	TRBJ2-1	.	TRBD2	TGTGCCAGTAGGGGCTTGGGCGGGGGGGCGGCCTACAATGAGCAGTTCTTC	CASRGLGGGAAYNEQFF
TRBV9	19	TRBJ2-1	.	.	TGTGCCAGCAGCGCCCCGGCGGGGACGGCTACCAGCTCCTACAATGAGCAGTTCTTC	CASSAPAGTATSSYNEQFF
TRBV6-1	15	TRBJ2-7	.	TRBD1	TGTGCCAGCTACAGTTGGATACAGGGGGTTTACGAGCAGTACTTC	CASYSWIQGVYEQYF
TRBV9	13	TRBJ2-1	.	TRBD1	TGTGCCAGCAGCGTAGGAGGGGGCTATGAGCAGTTCTTC	CASSVGGGYEQFF
TRBV10-3	12	TRBJ2-7	.	TRBD1	TGTGCCATCGGGGGGGACAGGGACGAGCAGTACTTC	CAIGGDRDEQYF
TRBV4-1	14	TRBJ1-1	.	.	TGCGCCAGCAGCCAGTTCAAGGGGATCACTGAAGCTTTCTTT	CASSQFKGITEAFF
TRBV2	14	TRBJ2-1	.	.	TGTGCCAGCAGGTGGGTAGCGGACTACAATGAGCAGTTCTTC	CASRWVADYNEQFF
TRBV2	12	TRBJ2-3	.	.	TGTGCCAGTTTCCTAGCACCAGATACGCAGTATTTT	CASFLAPDTQYF
TRBV6-9	13	TRBJ2-5	.	TRBD1	TGTGCCCTTTCGGGGACAGGTCGAAAGACCCAGTACTTC	CALSGTGRKTQYF